Below, 27 T cell receptor beta chains from the same sample are listed, as sequenced in a study of post-analysis software for immune sequencing data. The study's findings and limits: Included in a set of about 5 TRBV segments more frequent in patients than controls were TRBV5-6, TRBV5-1 and TRBV20-1.

Their target antigens are unknown. TCR beta libraries were prepared from cDNA with unique molecular identifiers. TCRdb used MiXCR to reprocess the PCR reads, holding one entry per CDR3 protein. The sample lists hundreds of thousands of distinct CDR3 sequences, 25% to 30% occurring once. The sample was blood. These receptors came from a girl between 10 and 17 years old with multiple sclerosis.

The chain links TRBV20-1 to TRBJ1-5; D is uncertain. The CDR3 spans 17 residues. Trimming removed 0 bases at V and 2 bases at J, with 17 bases between. CDR1 and CDR2 (germline): DFQATT, SNEGSKA (reference sequence). The CDR3 bases are TGCAGTGCTAGAGATTTCCGTGGAATTGGAGGCAATCAGCCCCAGCATTTT. Protein: CSARDFRGIGGNQPQHF.

This rearrangement joins TRBV28 to TRBJ2-3, with D possibly TRBD1 on 6 matching bases. Germline loops: CDR1 MDHEN, CDR2 SYDVKM. V gave up 4 bases and J gave up 3 bases, with 14 bases separating them. The length of the CDR3 is 15 residues. The CDR3, as DNA: TGTGCCAGCAGTTCCAGGGGTTTGGGGACAGATACGCAGTATTTT. It yields the protein CASSSRGLGTDTQYF.

In this sample, this clonotype turned up a few times. The J gene is TRBJ2-3, the V gene TRBV2, with unresolved D. Per the germline V gene, CDR1 is SNHLY and CDR2 is FYNNEI. There are 14 residues in the CDR3. Trimming cost V 3 bases and J 4 bases, with 11 bases left between them. The CDR3 bases are TGTGCCAGCAGTGACTATGGCGTATCAGATACGCAGTATTTT. It translates to CASSDYGVSDTQYF.

The CDR3 nucleotides are TGTGCCAGCCGCGGGACTAGCGGGGGAGTTCGAGATACGCAGTATTTT. Translation: CASRGTSGGVRDTQYF. The rearrangement links TRBV6-2 or TRBV6-3 to TRBJ2-3; 14 bases match TRBD2. Trimming took 8 bases from V and 5 from J; bases not matched to a gene: 9. Looked up from germline, CDR1 is MNHEY and CDR2 is SVGEGT. This CDR3 region has 16 residues.

This chain links TRBV20-1 with TRBJ1-4; D is ambiguous. Trimming stripped 5 bases from V and 5 bases from J, with 6 bases between. Germline V gene sequence: CDR1 DFQATT, CDR2 SNEGSKA (reference sequence). The CDR3 extends over 11 amino acids. The CDR3 sequence is CSARPNEKLFF. The CDR3 nucleotides read TGCAGTGCTCGCCCGAATGAAAAACTGTTTTTT.

In this sample, this clonotype turned up a few times. This rearrangement joins TRBV14 to TRBJ2-1; 9 nucleotides align to TRBD1. The CDR3 runs 16 residues. Looked up from germline, CDR1 is SGHDN and CDR2 is FVKESK. The ends lost 6 bases at V and 9 bases at J; junction bases unmatched: 15. CDR3 bases: TGTGCCAGCAGATCTACCCGGGACAGGGCGAGCGGTGAGCAGTTCTTC. It is translated as CASRSTRDRASGEQFF.

This clonotype has only a few counts. The rearrangement links TRBV10-3 to TRBJ1-5; 7 nucleotides line up with TRBD1. The CDR3 length is 13 residues. Germline-derived CDR1 and CDR2 are ENHRY and SYGVKD. V shed 7 bases, J shed 5 bases, and the junction held 5 bases outside the gene matches. This CDR3 is CAIKGAEDQPQHF. In DNA form, the CDR3 reads TGTGCCATCAAGGGGGCCGAGGATCAGCCCCAGCATTTT.

This clonotype was counted between two and nine times. The chain has TRBV10-3 and TRBJ2-3; tentative D call: TRBD1 (5 bases). Trimming stripped 10 bases from V and 0 bases from J, with 14 bases between. Germline CDR1 reads ENHRY; CDR2 reads SYGVKD. The CDR3 spans 14 residues. The CDR3 region has the DNA TGTGCCACAACTCGACAGCCTAGCACAGATACGCAGTATTTT. Translation gives CATTRQPSTDTQYF.

This rearrangement joins TRBV28 to TRBJ2-7, with D possibly being TRBD2 (6 bases). V lost 3 bases to trimming and J lost 0 bases, with 12 bases between them. Germline V CDR1 and CDR2: MDHEN, SYDVKM. This CDR3 is built from 15 residues. DNA of the CDR3: TGTGCCAGCAGTTTCGGCGGGACCAGCTCCTACGAGCAGTACTTC. Encoded protein: CASSFGGTSSYEQYF.

This clonotype has a handful of counts. The chain carries TRBV11-2 and TRBJ2-7; D gene ambiguous. Germline CDR1 is SGHAT and CDR2 is FQNNGV. The CDR3 covers 11 residues. Trimming took 4 bases from V and 9 from J, leaving 10 bases between them. This CDR3 reads CASSSHYPQYF. The DNA for the CDR3 is TGTGCCAGCAGCTCCCACTACCCGCAGTACTTC.

The V gene is TRBV7-8, the J gene TRBJ1-6, with a weak D call TRBD1 (5 bases). Trimming pared 3 bases from V and 6 bases from J, leaving 15 bases between. CDR1 and CDR2 (germline): SGHVS, FQNEAQ. The CDR3 is 16 residues long. The CDR3 is CASSLSGRTPNSPLHF. The CDR3 DNA follows: TGTGCCAGCAGCTTGTCAGGGAGGACCCCTAATTCACCCCTCCACTTT.

The chain has TRBV5-8 and TRBJ1-2; possibly TRBD1 for D (5 bases). Trimming pared 4 bases from V and 4 bases from J, leaving 20 bases between. CDR1 is SGHTS and CDR2 is YDEGEE in the germline V gene. The CDR3 has 16 residues. The CDR3 region is CASSPPGAGSSYGYTF. CDR3 DNA sequence: TGTGCCAGCAGCCCCCCCGGGGCAGGGTCTTCCTATGGCTACACCTTC.

The sample holds a few counts of this clonotype. V usage is TRBV11-2 and J usage is TRBJ2-4, with D possibly called TRBD1 or TRBD2 (6 bases each). This CDR3 region has 15 residues. Trimming removed 5 bases from V and 8 bases from J, with 19 bases in between. Germline lookup yields CDR1 SGHAT and CDR2 FQNNGV. CDR3 nucleotide sequence: TGTGCCAGCAGCCTAGGGTCCGGGGGCTGGGACATTCAGTACTTC. It specifies CASSLGSGGWDIQYF.

This clonotype was seen a few times. The chain has TRBV5-1 and TRBJ1-1, with D tentatively TRBD1 (6 bases). CDR1 is SGHRS, CDR2 YFSETQ, per germline. The CDR3 covers 15 residues. The V and J ends lost 0 bases and 1 base respectively, with 10 bases between them. The CDR3, as DNA: TGCGCCAGCAGCTTGGATGGACAGTCGAACACTGAAGCTTTCTTT. Its translation is CASSLDGQSNTEAFF.

In this sample, this clonotype turned up a few times. The chain employs TRBV29-1 and TRBJ1-2; 9 positions match TRBD1. The germline V gene has CDR1 SQVTM and CDR2 ANQGSEA. The CDR3 sequence is 13 residues long. V lost 7 bases and J lost 6; bases outside the gene matches: 9. CDR3 nucleotide sequence: TGCAGCGCCGAACAGGGGGCCCCGGATGGCTACACCTTC. Translated, it gives CSAEQGAPDGYTF.

This clonotype was counted only a few times. V usage is TRBV10-2 and J usage is TRBJ2-4; D gene ambiguous. The CDR3 contains 15 residues. V shed 3 bases and J shed 0 bases, with 9 bases lying between them. The germline V gene has CDR1 WSHSY and CDR2 SAAADI. The CDR3 region has the DNA TGCGCCAGCAGTGACAGGCTAGTAGCCAAAAACATTCAGTACTTC. This encodes CASSDRLVAKNIQYF.

This clonotype was picked up a small number of times. This rearrangement joins TRBV20-1 to TRBJ2-7, with 9 bases that match TRBD1. The CDR3 runs to 15 residues. Germline V gene data show CDR1 as DFQATT and CDR2 as SNEGSKA (reference sequence). V lost 0 bases and J lost 6; bases outside the gene matches: 9. The CDR3 reads CSAREPGQGRLEQYF. The CDR3 DNA follows: TGCAGTGCTAGAGAACCGGGACAGGGCCGACTCGAGCAGTACTTC.

This clonotype was observed once. The rearrangement joins TRBV11-2 to TRBJ2-3, with D possibly matching TRBD2 (5 bases). There are 13 residues in the CDR3. The V end was cut by 3 bases, the J end by 4 bases, with 8 bases between. The germline V gene encodes CDR1 SGHAT and CDR2 FQNNGV. The CDR3 spells CASSFPSPDTQYF. CDR3 DNA: TGTGCCAGCAGCTTTCCTAGCCCAGATACGCAGTATTTT.

About this clonotype: This may be a read error: a much more frequent sequence differs by one nucleotide. The chain uses TRBV29-1 and TRBJ2-3; 7 nucleotides agree with TRBD2. This CDR3 has 14 amino acids. V gave up 6 bases and J gave up 4 bases; unmatched junction bases: 10. The germline gives CDR1 SQVTM, CDR2 ANQGSEA. CDR3 in amino acids: CSVGLTGVPDTQYF. CDR3 coding DNA: TGCAGCGTGGGACTAACGGGAGTCCCAGATACGCAGTATTTT.

The chain combines TRBV12-3 or TRBV12-4 with TRBJ2-2; the D gene could be TRBD1 or TRBD2 (5 bases each). The V gene lost 5 bases and the J gene lost 7 bases, with 11 bases spanning the gap. This CDR3 contains 13 residues. The CDR3 region is CASSPGPGGELFF. CDR3 DNA: TGTGCCAGCAGTCCGGGGCCGGGCGGGGAGCTGTTTTTT.

The chain recombines TRBV29-1 with TRBJ2-1, with 7 bases lining up with TRBD1. Germline CDR1 is SQVTM and CDR2 is ANQGSEA. After removal of 7 bases from V and 11 bases from J, the junction contained 17 bases not matched to a gene. CDR3 length: 14 residues. CDR3 DNA: TGCAGCGCCGCCGAGGGACAGACCCGGCGAAAGCAGTTCTTC. The encoded protein is CSAAEGQTRRKQFF.

This clonotype has just a few counts. The CDR3 reads CASSLIGLETQYF. The CDR3 nucleotides read TGTGCCAGCAGTTTGATAGGTTTGGAGACCCAGTACTTC. The chain combines TRBV28 with TRBJ2-5, with D uncertain. V was shortened by 3 bases and J by 5 bases, with 10 bases between the two germline ends. CDR1 MDHEN and CDR2 SYDVKM come from the germline V gene. There are 13 residues in the CDR3.

This clonotype was detected only a few times. The rearrangement links TRBV6-6 to TRBJ2-3; 7 bases are a match to TRBD1. The trim removed 5 bases at V and 3 bases at J, leaving 11 bases unmatched. This CDR3 is built from 16 residues. Germline V gene lookup returns CDR1 MNHNY and CDR2 SVGAGI (reference sequence). The CDR3 sequence: CASSPPGQERTDTQYF. The CDR3 DNA follows: TGTGCCAGCAGTCCTCCCGGACAGGAACGGACAGATACGCAGTATTTT.

In DNA form, the CDR3 reads TGCAGTGCGCCAAATTCCGGGACAGGGGTAAACAATGAGCAGTTCTTC. Translated, it gives CSAPNSGTGVNNEQFF. V usage is TRBV20-1 and J usage is TRBJ2-1; 10 bases map to TRBD1. Germline assignment: CDR1 DFQATT and CDR2 SNEGSKA (reference sequence). The CDR3 covers 16 residues. The junction had 13 bases not matched to a gene; V was cut back by 6 bases and J by 5 bases.

In regard to this clonotype: A much larger clone is a single base away; this may be a read error. The rearrangement joins TRBV29-1 to TRBJ2-1; no firm D call. Germline V lookup: CDR1 SQVTM, CDR2 ANQGSEA. This CDR3 contains 14 residues. V was shortened by 6 bases and J by 5 bases, with 17 bases between the two germline ends. For the CDR3, the DNA is TGCAGCGTCGACACTACCAGTACTGACAATGAGCAGTTCTTC. Translated: CSVDTTSTDNEQFF.

This chain uses TRBV13 with TRBJ2-4; TRBD2 agrees at 8 bases. The DNA end favors TRBJ2-7, so the J call may be wrong. The CDR3 length is 16 residues. The V gene's germline CDR1 is PRHDT and CDR2 FYEKMQ (reference sequence). The CDR3, as DNA: TGTGCCAGCGGCCAAGTCCGCGCGGGAGGAAGGTACGAGCAGTACTTC. As protein: CASGQVRAGGRYEQYF.

V usage is TRBV5-1 and J usage is TRBJ2-1; TRBD2 agrees at 7 bases. The CDR3 has 16 amino acids. Germline V gene lookup returns CDR1 SGHRS and CDR2 YFSETQ. With 7 bases clipped from V and 0 bases from J, the junction kept 10 bases outside the gene matches. The chain's CDR3 is CASRPGGGSSYNEQFF. As DNA, the CDR3 is TGCGCCAGCCGTCCCGGGGGAGGGAGCTCCTACAATGAGCAGTTCTTC.